The clone carrying this T cell receptor (beta chain) was seen many times. Its antigen is unknown. The V and J ends lost 7 bases and 1 base, in that order; junction bases with no gene match: 3. The CDR3 totals 15 residues. Germline V gives CDR1 PRHDT, CDR2 FYEKMQ (reference sequence). The sample is drawn from a study of T-cell memory formation after mild COVID-19. Study observations and caveats: The authors did not confirm SARS-CoV-2 specificity of second-wave clones peaking day 37.

Sample barcodes and UMIs were carried by the TCR alpha and TCR beta cDNA libraries that 5'RACE generated with constant-segment primers. One entry per CDR3 protein, called by TCRdb with MiXCR from the 5' RACE reads. The sample has roughly 43,000 distinct CDR3 sequences; nearly 9.5% are singletons. Sequencing input: PBMCs or a T cell subset sorted from them (not recorded which). This TCR came from an adult woman who had mild COVID-19 (a few samples of this study predate the infection). Cell type and time point are not known. The chain employs TRBV13 and TRBJ2-2, with 10 bases identical to TRBD2. The CDR3, as DNA: TGTGCCAGCATCAGGACTAGCGGGAACACCGGGGAGCTGTTTTTT. Its protein product is CASIRTSGNTGELFF.